This TCR beta chain was captured in a study of blood T cells in healthy people across ages. Alongside a J-beta primer mix, a sample-barcoded 5' primer served in a second PCR lasting about 7 to 12 cycles. MiXCR was run by TCRdb on the 5' RACE reads, yielding one entry per CDR3 protein. The sample has about 1.4 million distinct CDR3 sequences; approximately 63% are singletons. The TCR originated in a man aged 18-30 years in good health. Sequenced material: blood.

CDR3 bases: TGTGCCAGCAGTTCCGGCTCCCCAGGTCCAGATACGCAGTATTTT. Translation: CASSSGSPGPDTQYF. The chain combines TRBV6-5 with TRBJ2-3; D call uncertain. The V end was cut by 4 bases, the J end by 4 bases, with 15 bases between. This CDR3 comprises 15 residues. The germline gives CDR1 MNHEY, CDR2 SVGAGI.